This passage covers 5 T cell receptor beta chains from one sample sequenced in a study of beta chain features in type 1 diabetes. The isolated RNA, all of it, was reverse transcribed, so expressed TCRB transcripts were what got sequenced. Some clones are missing from TCRdb's copy, which holds only in-frame ones; the method was immunoSEQ multiplex PCR. Of 250,000 to 400,000 clones in the sample, 12% to 15% are singletons; the top ten hold 6.7%. Sequencing was done on a sample of central memory CD4+ T cells from blood. The receptors here all came from a man aged 25 to 45 in good health.

V is TRBV5-4 and J is TRBJ1-1; TRBD1 might be the D (6 bases). V gave up 2 bases and J gave up 8 bases, with 7 bases separating them. CDR3 size: 11 residues. Germline CDR1 is SGHNT and CDR2 is YYREEE (reference sequence). CDR3 coding DNA: TGTGCCAGCAGCTTCGACAGGGAAGCTTTCTTT. Its translation is CASSFDREAFF.

This clone was counted a few times. The genes are TRBV11-2 and TRBJ2-2, with TRBD2 matching over 9 bases. There are 14 residues in the CDR3. Germline-derived CDR1 and CDR2 are SGHAT and FQNNGV. With V trimmed by 5 bases and J by 8 bases, 6 bases remained unmatched. Here the CDR3 reads CASSPISGRGELFF. The CDR3 coding sequence is TGTGCCAGCAGCCCAATTAGCGGGAGAGGGGAGCTGTTTTTT.

This chain joins TRBV4-3 and TRBJ1-6, with D possibly being TRBD1 (5 bases). This CDR3 comprises 16 residues. Germline assignment: CDR1 LGHNA and CDR2 YSLEER. The V end was cut by 1 base, the J end by 7 bases, with 14 bases between. The CDR3 DNA follows: TGCGCCAGCAGCCAAGTTTTACAGGATCGAAATTCACCCCTCCACTTT. Protein: CASSQVLQDRNSPLHF.

The J gene is TRBJ2-4, the V gene TRBV6-5; 8 positions match TRBD1. The CDR3 sequence is 16 residues long. With 0 bases clipped from V and 2 bases from J, the junction kept 3 bases outside the gene matches. Germline-derived CDR1 and CDR2 are MNHEY and SVGAGI. CDR3 residues: CASSYSQGVSKNIQYF. CDR3 sequence (DNA): TGTGCCAGCAGTTACTCACAGGGGGTGTCCAAAAACATTCAGTACTTC.

The gene calls are TRBV30 and TRBJ2-2; TRBD1 might be the D (6 bases). The V gene's germline CDR1 is GTSNPN and CDR2 SVGIG (reference sequence). Trimming removed 4 bases at V and 4 bases at J, with 10 bases between. The CDR3 consists of 13 residues. The CDR3 here is CAWKGVGTGELFF. CDR3 nucleotides: TGTGCCTGGAAGGGGGTGGGCACCGGGGAGCTGTTTTTT.